Included here is one T cell receptor beta chain sequence, with context. In the authors' workflow: Amplified reference gene primers provided the basis for estimating nucleated cell counts. Repertoires were generated with immunoSEQ multiplex PCR, while TCRdb's copy carries only in-frame clones and drops some. V and J calls and clone size are as listed in that table; D and trimming were resolved from the DNA. Of about 160,000 clones in the sample, under 80% were seen once. The data originate from a study of blood T cell repertoires in COVID-19. Overall study context: PBMCs, B-cell-depleted T cells, or T cells were the source of the cDNA or gDNA that made up the material.

Per germline, CDR1 LNHDA and CDR2 SQIVND (reference sequence). V was cut by 3 bases and J by 6 bases, with 14 bases left in between. This CDR3 has 14 residues. This chain uses TRBV19 with TRBJ2-5, with D perhaps TRBD1 (5 bases). This TCR derives from a man between 65 and 85 years old with acute or convalescent COVID-19. The material sequenced was peripheral blood. Here the CDR3 reads CASSMRSGQKTQYF. Written as DNA, the CDR3 is TGTGCCAGTAGTATGAGGTCAGGACAAAAGACCCAGTACTTC.